The text below deals with one TCR beta chain. Its cognate antigen is unknown. The source of the sample is a study of CD8 T cells in Susac syndrome. Study as a whole: At the time their blood was drawn, patients with Susac syndrome were either therapy-naive, on corticosteroids (with some of them also receiving intravenous immunoglobulin), or on intravenous immunoglobulin alone. Study-level findings and limits: The CD4+ T cell repertoires that were profiled in Susac syndrome showed no clonal expansion.

Germline lookup yields CDR1 DFQATT and CDR2 SNEGSKA (reference sequence). V shed 3 bases and J 3 bases; nucleotides not matched to a gene: 14. This CDR3 spans 17 amino acids. CD8+ and CD4+ blood T cells underwent TCR beta sequencing. Random hexamers were used to reverse transcribe the RNA input (roughly 0.5 to 1 ug). An immunoSEQ multiplex PCR amplified TCR beta CDR3 over 54 Vbeta and 13 Jbeta. TCRdb fed the immunoSEQ multiplex PCR reads into MiXCR, producing one record per CDR3 protein. The data contain 240,000 or so distinct CDR3 sequences, around 96% of them singletons. This clonotype was sampled from a human donor with Susac syndrome. The chain carries TRBV20-1 and TRBJ2-3; 8 positions agree with TRBD2. Sequences were obtained from CD4+ T cells from PBMCs. CDR3 nucleotides: TGCAGTGCTAGCCCCAAACGCAAGCGGGGGATAACAGATACGCAGTATTTT. It translates to CSASPKRKRGITDTQYF.